Listed below are T cell receptor beta chains from one sample, sequenced in a study of control samples from healthy donors and cancer patients. Produced via immunoSEQ multiplex PCR; TCRdb's table is partial and in-frame only. This sample's table has some 190,000 clones. Sequenced material: blood. These receptors originate from a woman in her twenties or thirties in good health. Each CDR3 is given with its conserved first and last residue. Each record gives: V gene, D gene, J gene, CDR3 protein. A D gene is named only where the DNA matches it firmly.

TRBV6-7	-	TRBJ2-1	CASSYLRLQQPYNEQFF
TRBV10-2	TRBD1	TRBJ1-1	CASLLQGAGDGEAFF
TRBV25-1	-	TRBJ2-5	CASRTGPQATQYF
TRBV5-1	TRBD2	TRBJ2-3	CASSSRTSGTDTQYF
TRBV9	TRBD1	TRBJ1-2	CASSVMTGGRDGYTF
TRBV11-2	-	TRBJ1-1	CASSLRVPEAFF
TRBV5-1	-	TRBJ1-1	CASSPPGIPEAFF
TRBV24-1	TRBD2	TRBJ2-3	CATSGLAGGRPDTQYF
TRBV5-1	-	TRBJ2-5	CASSSDSRETQYF
TRBV5-1	-	TRBJ1-5	CASSLVPGNQPQHF
TRBV10-3	-	TRBJ2-3	CAISDRDTQYF
TRBV5-1	TRBD1	TRBJ1-2	CASSLADRAGGYTF
TRBV6-5	-	TRBJ2-1	CASSRFNEQFF
TRBV19	-	TRBJ1-4	CASSIAIKSSQLGEKLFF
TRBV7-2	-	TRBJ1-2	CASSPTQGSYGYTF
TRBV5-5	-	TRBJ1-4	CASSLAGEGDPNEKLFF